This TCR beta chain was recovered during a study of CD8 T cells in ankylosing spondylitis. Broader study findings: Disease-associated clones were CD8+ and fairly uncommon in peripheral blood. Blood of patients with ankylosing spondylitis appeared to be characterized by a TCR beta motif of seven or eight highly homologous variants. Disease-associated clones were reportedly significantly overrepresented in matched ankylosing spondylitis synovial fluid. In synovial fluid and blood from reactive arthritis, some motif variants were previously reported.

To note about this clonotype: The antigen remains unidentified.

Using quantitative 5'-RACE with molecular barcodes, the authors made TCR beta libraries. TCRdb reprocessed the 5' RACE reads with MiXCR, giving one entry per CDR3 protein. The sample records over 600,000 distinct CDR3 sequences, around 19% being singletons. Per the germline V gene, CDR1 is SNHLY and CDR2 is FYNNEI. CDR3 length: 13 residues. V lost 7 bases to trimming and J lost 0 bases, with 9 bases between them. The rearrangement uses TRBV2 and TRBJ2-5, with a tentative D call TRBD1 (6 bases). The sequence was obtained from a male donor with ankylosing spondylitis. Material for sequencing was blood, either unsorted or a sorted T cell fraction (not recorded which). This chain's CDR3 is CASIRDNQETQYF. The CDR3 bases are TGTGCCAGCATACGGGACAACCAAGAGACCCAGTACTTC.